These 10 T cell receptor beta chains came from one sample sequenced in a study of cytomegalovirus exposure and HLA in healthy donors. PCR amplification relied on 60 Vbeta primers (plus 13 Jbeta primers). The protocol was immunoSEQ multiplex PCR, while the TCRdb copy is restricted to in-frame clones and leaves out a portion. The table gives around 64,000 clones; the top ten clones make up 2.4% of it. What was sequenced was PBMCs. The receptors were sampled from a female donor in good health and CMV-seropositive.

The chain links TRBV6-5 to TRBJ2-7, with 11 bases lining up with TRBD2. V dropped 6 bases and J dropped 4; count of bases not matched to a gene: 8. The CDR3 has 15 amino acids. CDR1 and CDR2 (germline): MNHEY, SVGAGI. The CDR3: CASSRAGLAEYEQYF. CDR3 in DNA: TGTGCCAGCAGCCGAGCGGGACTAGCGGAATACGAGCAGTACTTC.

This chain connects TRBV18 to TRBJ2-5; 7 bases align to TRBD1. V dropped 3 bases and J dropped 1; count of bases not matched to a gene: 5. The CDR3 contains 15 residues. CDR1 is KGHSH, CDR2 LQKENI, per germline. In DNA, the CDR3 is TGTGCCAGCTCACCCGTGGGACAGCCCCAAGAGACCCAGTACTTC. It specifies CASSPVGQPQETQYF. The full variable domain, with the rest looked up from reference TRBV18 and TRBJ2-5, is NAGVMQNPRHLVRRRGQEARLRCSPMKGHSHVYWYRQLPEEGLKFMVYLQKENIIDESGMPKERFSAEFPKEGPSILRIQQVVRGDSAAYFCASSPVGQPQETQYFGPGTRLLVL.

The V call is TRBV9, the J call TRBJ1-4; tentative D call: TRBD1 (5 bases). The length of the CDR3 is 16 residues. Between the trimmed V and J ends, which lost 4 bases and 4 bases, there was a span of 17 bases. Germline V CDR1 and CDR2: SGDLS, YYNGEE. The CDR3: CASSLGTDSYNEKLFF. The CDR3 bases are TGTGCCAGCAGCTTAGGGACGGACTCCTATAATGAAAAACTGTTTTTT.

V gene TRBV4-3 combines with J gene TRBJ1-2; TRBD1 is a possible D gene (5 bases). V was clipped by 6 bases and J by 5 bases, with 7 bases between them. This CDR3 spans 11 amino acids. CDR1 and CDR2 (germline): LGHNA, YSLEER. The CDR3 region is CASRGPYGYTF. CDR3 coding DNA: TGCGCCAGCAGGGGGCCATATGGCTACACCTTC.

The chain couples TRBV5-6 to TRBJ1-1; no reliable D call. The CDR3 loop spans 13 amino acids. The germline CDR1 and CDR2 sequences are SGHDT and YYEEEE. Between the trimmed V and J ends, which lost 4 bases and 4 bases, there was a span of 11 bases. DNA of the CDR3: TGTGCCAGCAGCGACTCAGTGGGCACTGAAGCTTTCTTT. Its translation: CASSDSVGTEAFF.

The chain carries TRBV7-9 and TRBJ1-6; 11 bases line up with TRBD1. Germline loops: CDR1 SEHNR, CDR2 FQNEAQ (reference sequence). This CDR3 comprises 15 residues. The V segment lost 4 bases and the J segment 11 bases; nucleotides outside the gene matches: 7. The CDR3 coding sequence is TGTGCCAGCAGCTGGACAGGGGGCTTAGCTCCACCCCTCCACTTT. It is translated as CASSWTGGLAPPLHF.

The V and J genes are TRBV30 and TRBJ1-1; D call uncertain. The CDR3 sequence is 13 residues long. V shed 4 bases and J shed 1 base, with 10 bases lying between them. Germline assignment: CDR1 GTSNPN and CDR2 SVGIG (reference sequence). The CDR3 is CAWTGVGNTEAFF. The DNA for the CDR3 is TGTGCCTGGACGGGAGTGGGGAACACTGAAGCTTTCTTT.

The genes are TRBV7-6 and TRBJ2-1; 8 positions agree with TRBD2. The CDR3 contains 17 residues. Germline V gene lookup returns CDR1 SGHVS and CDR2 FNYEAQ. Trimming cost V 4 bases and J 4 bases; bases outside gene matches: 12. For the CDR3, the DNA is TGTGCCAGCAGCTCGTACCGGGGCGGGGGGCGGTACAATGAGCAGTTCTTC. It translates to CASSSYRGGGRYNEQFF.

V is TRBV5-1 and J is TRBJ1-2; D is uncertain. V lost 5 bases to trimming and J lost 8 bases, with 10 bases between them. The germline V gene encodes CDR1 SGHRS and CDR2 YFSETQ. The CDR3 length is 11 residues. CDR3 nucleotides: TGCGCCAGCAGTCCTCTATGGGGCTACACCTTC. Translated, it gives CASSPLWGYTF.

The gene calls are TRBV4-3 and TRBJ1-4; 8 bases map to TRBD1. The CDR3 has 13 amino acids. Germline V gives CDR1 LGHNA, CDR2 YSLEER. V was clipped by 4 bases and J by 10 bases; unmatched bases: 5. CDR3 region: CASSPPGGGKLFF. The CDR3, as DNA: TGCGCCAGCAGCCCCCCAGGGGGCGGAAAACTGTTTTTT.